Each of the 15 T cell receptor beta chains below was sequenced from the same sample in a study of multiple sclerosis patients with progressive multifocal leukoencephalopathy. The time point is: time of PML onset. The method was immunoSEQ multiplex PCR; TCRdb's version includes in-frame clones alone and lacks a portion of them. This table has more than 30,000 clones, roughly 87% appearing once. Sample: PBMCs, taken from a patient treated with natalizumab. The receptors were sampled from a woman aged 40 to 50 with progressive multifocal leukoencephalopathy.

This chain connects TRBV6-6 to TRBJ2-3; D is possibly TRBD1 (5 bases). Germline V gives CDR1 MNHNY, CDR2 SVGAGI (reference sequence). CDR3 length equals 15 residues. Trimming cost V 6 bases and J 1 base, with 14 bases left between them. The CDR3 loop reads CASRLQAMGTDTQYF. The CDR3 nucleotides are TGTGCCAGCAGACTACAGGCTATGGGCACAGATACGCAGTATTTT.

The V call is TRBV4-2, the J call TRBJ1-4, with D unclear. V lost 0 bases and J 3 bases, leaving 11 bases between the germline ends. Per germline, CDR1 LGHNA and CDR2 YNFKEQ. The CDR3 runs 16 residues. This CDR3 is CASSQERTVSNEKLFF. The CDR3 bases are TGTGCCAGCAGCCAAGAGAGGACGGTTTCTAATGAAAAACTGTTTTTT.

The chain combines TRBV7-8 with TRBJ1-2; no firm D call. Germline V gene lookup returns CDR1 SGHVS and CDR2 FQNEAQ. The CDR3 contains 12 residues. V shed 6 bases and J shed 6 bases, with 11 bases lying between them. CDR3 DNA: TGTGCCAGCAGACCCCCGGGTCATGGCTACACCTTC. Its translation is CASRPPGHGYTF.

The chain uses TRBV7-2 and TRBJ2-1, with 7 nucleotides matching TRBD1. Germline V CDR1 and CDR2: SGHTA, FQGNSA. V lost 1 base and J lost 4; bases outside the gene matches: 4. CDR3 length equals 15 residues. The CDR3 loop reads CASSLGQGPYNEQFF. The CDR3 DNA reads as TGTGCCAGCAGCTTAGGACAGGGCCCGTACAATGAGCAGTTCTTC.

The chain is built from TRBV10-3 and TRBJ2-3; 9 bases fit TRBD2. Per germline, CDR1 ENHRY and CDR2 SYGVKD. The CDR3 extends over 14 amino acids. The V gene end was trimmed by 5 bases and the J gene end by 5 bases; junction bases not matched to a gene: 5. The DNA for the CDR3 is TGTGCCATCAGTACAGCGGGAGGTGAAGATACGCAGTATTTT. It translates to CAISTAGGEDTQYF.

A remark on this clone: The junction departs from germline at one end; a sequencing error may be responsible. Distinct nucleotide sequences in the sample also encode this CDR3. The V and J genes are TRBV10-2 and TRBJ2-1, with 10 bases fitting TRBD2. The CDR3 runs to 13 residues. Looked up from germline, CDR1 is WSHSY and CDR2 is SAAADI. DNA of the CDR3: TGCGCTAGCAGGACTAGCGGATACAATGAGCAGTTCTTC. Translation: CASRTSGYNEQFF.

This rearrangement joins TRBV4-2 to TRBJ2-7, with 10 bases identical to TRBD2. The J segment lost 0 bases and the V segment lost 2 bases, leaving 7 bases of the junction unmatched. The CDR3 spans 17 residues. Germline CDR1 is LGHNA and CDR2 is YNFKEQ. The CDR3 loop is CASSQSTTSGYSYEQYF. Written as DNA, the CDR3 is TGTGCCAGCAGCCAATCTACGACTAGCGGGTACTCCTACGAGCAGTACTTC.

CDR3 nucleotide sequence: TGCGCCAGCAGCCAAGATCGGGTTGGGGGCTACGAGCAGTACTTC. It is translated as CASSQDRVGGYEQYF. This sequence joins TRBV4-3 and TRBJ2-5; tentatively, D is TRBD1 or TRBD2 (5 bases each). The J call may be faulty, since TRBJ2-7 better matches the DNA end. Germline V gene lookup returns CDR1 LGHNA and CDR2 YSLEER. The CDR3 is 15 residues long.

As DNA, the CDR3 is TGTGCCAGCCGTGGGCTAGCGGGAGGGCCGGTTGAGCAGTTCTTC. Its protein product is CASRGLAGGPVEQFF. The chain combines TRBV19 with TRBJ2-1; 12 bases map to TRBD2. CDR3 length: 15 residues. Germline CDR1 is LNHDA and CDR2 is SQIVND (reference sequence). Unmatched junction bases numbered 12, after V lost 9 bases and J lost 9 bases.

The chain uses TRBV29-1 and TRBJ2-2; D remains unclear. Germline assignment: CDR1 SQVTM and CDR2 ANQGSEA. V dropped 6 bases and J dropped 6 bases, with 11 bases sitting between them. The CDR3 sequence is 12 residues long. The CDR3 DNA is TGCAGCGTAGCAAGATCGCCCGGGGAGCTGTTTTTT. It is translated as CSVARSPGELFF.

The CDR3, as DNA: TGTGCCAGCGGAACAGGGGGCACTGAAGCTTTCTTT. Translating it yields CASGTGGTEAFF. V usage is TRBV28 and J usage is TRBJ1-1, with 8 bases matching TRBD1. Per the germline V gene, CDR1 is MDHEN and CDR2 is SYDVKM. CDR3 size: 12 residues. With V trimmed by 8 bases and J by 4 bases, 3 bases remained unmatched.

This chain uses TRBV27 with TRBJ2-1; weak D call: TRBD2 (6 bases). Germline V gene sequence: CDR1 MNHEY, CDR2 SMNVEV (reference sequence). Between the trimmed V and J ends, which lost 0 bases and 10 bases, there was a span of 19 bases. This CDR3 has 16 residues. The chain's CDR3 is CASSLSGLDTPEEQFF. For the CDR3, the DNA is TGTGCCAGCAGTTTATCGGGACTTGACACCCCCGAAGAGCAGTTCTTC.

The genes are TRBV6-1 and TRBJ1-2, with D hard to call. V shed 1 base and J shed 8 bases, with 14 bases lying between them. Germline assignment: CDR1 MNHNS and CDR2 SASEGT. CDR3 length: 14 amino acids. In DNA form, the CDR3 reads TGTGCCAGCAGTGAAGTTGAGGGCCGGGGAGGCTACACCTTC. Translation: CASSEVEGRGGYTF.

The chain has TRBV7-2 and TRBJ2-7; a possible D gene is TRBD2 (6 bases). The CDR3 has 15 residues. Trimming removed 0 bases from V and 2 bases from J, with 11 bases in between. Germline-derived CDR1 and CDR2 are SGHTA and FQGNSA. CDR3 sequence: CASSLADYLTYEQYF. For the CDR3, the DNA is TGTGCCAGCAGCTTAGCGGACTACCTAACCTACGAGCAGTACTTC.

The chain combines TRBV6-4 with TRBJ2-5; D remains ambiguous. Trimming took off 0 bases at V and 7 bases at J, with 12 bases between the two ends. The CDR3 contains 14 residues. Per germline, CDR1 MRHNA and CDR2 SNTAGT. CDR3 in DNA: TGTGCCAGCAGTGACTCGGGTTCGAAGGTGACCCAGTACTTC. Protein product: CASSDSGSKVTQYF.